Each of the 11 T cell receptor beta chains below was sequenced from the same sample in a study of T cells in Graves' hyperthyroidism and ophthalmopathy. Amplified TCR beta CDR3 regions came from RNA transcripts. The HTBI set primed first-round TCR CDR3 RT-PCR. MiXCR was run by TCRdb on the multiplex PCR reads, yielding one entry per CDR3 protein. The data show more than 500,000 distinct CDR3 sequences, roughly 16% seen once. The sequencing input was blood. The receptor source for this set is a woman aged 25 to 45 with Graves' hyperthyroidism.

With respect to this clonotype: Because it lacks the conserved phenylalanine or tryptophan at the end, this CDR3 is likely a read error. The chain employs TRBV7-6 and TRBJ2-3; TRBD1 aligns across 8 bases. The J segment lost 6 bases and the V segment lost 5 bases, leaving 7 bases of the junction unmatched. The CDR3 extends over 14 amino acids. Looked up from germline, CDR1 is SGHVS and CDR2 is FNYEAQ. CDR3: CASSLLQGADTQYL. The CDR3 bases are TGTGCCAGCAGCCTCCTCCAGGGGGCGGATACGCAGTATCTT.

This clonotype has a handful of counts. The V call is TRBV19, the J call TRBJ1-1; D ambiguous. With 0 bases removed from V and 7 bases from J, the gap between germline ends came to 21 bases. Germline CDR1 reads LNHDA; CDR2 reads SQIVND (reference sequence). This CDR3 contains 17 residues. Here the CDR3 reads CASSIDSTRRVRGEAFF. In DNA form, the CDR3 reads TGTGCCAGTAGTATAGATTCGACGAGGAGGGTCCGTGGTGAAGCTTTCTTT. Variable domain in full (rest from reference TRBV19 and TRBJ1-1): DGGITQSPKYLFRKEGQNVTLSCEQNLNHDAMYWYRQDPGQGLRLIYYSQIVNDFQKGDIAEGYSVSREKKESFPLTVTSAQKNPTAFYLCASSIDSTRRVRGEAFFGQGTRLTVV.

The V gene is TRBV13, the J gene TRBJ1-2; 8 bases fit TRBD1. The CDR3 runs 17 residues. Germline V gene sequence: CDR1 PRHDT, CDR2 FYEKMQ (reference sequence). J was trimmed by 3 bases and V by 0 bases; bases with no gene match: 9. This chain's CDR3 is CASSLGAGTGPYYGYTF. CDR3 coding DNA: TGTGCCAGCAGCTTAGGCGCCGGGACAGGCCCGTACTATGGCTACACCTTC.

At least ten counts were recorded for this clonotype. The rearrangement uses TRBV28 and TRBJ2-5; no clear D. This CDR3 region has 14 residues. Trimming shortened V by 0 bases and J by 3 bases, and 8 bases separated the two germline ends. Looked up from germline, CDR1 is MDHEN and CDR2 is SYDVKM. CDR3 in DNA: TGTGCCAGCAGTTTATGGGTCAGAAAAGAGACCCAGTACTTC. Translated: CASSLWVRKETQYF.

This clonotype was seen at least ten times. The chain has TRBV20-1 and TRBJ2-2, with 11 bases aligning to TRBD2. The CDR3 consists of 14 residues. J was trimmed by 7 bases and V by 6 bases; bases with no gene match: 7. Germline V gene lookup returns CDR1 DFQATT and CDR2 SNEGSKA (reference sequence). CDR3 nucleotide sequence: TGCAGTGCCGTTTTAGCGGGAGGGGACGGGGAGCTGTTTTTT. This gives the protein CSAVLAGGDGELFF.

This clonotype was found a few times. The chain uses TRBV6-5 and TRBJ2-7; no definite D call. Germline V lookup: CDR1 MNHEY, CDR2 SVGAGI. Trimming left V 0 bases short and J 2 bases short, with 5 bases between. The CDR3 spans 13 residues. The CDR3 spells CASSYSSAYEQYF. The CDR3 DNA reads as TGTGCCAGCAGTTACTCATCGGCCTACGAGCAGTACTTC.

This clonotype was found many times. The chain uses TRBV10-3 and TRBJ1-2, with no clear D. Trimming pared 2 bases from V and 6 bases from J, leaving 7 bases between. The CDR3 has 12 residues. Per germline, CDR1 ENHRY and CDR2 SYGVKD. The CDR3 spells CAISEAADGYTF. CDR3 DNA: TGTGCCATCAGTGAGGCCGCGGATGGCTACACCTTC.

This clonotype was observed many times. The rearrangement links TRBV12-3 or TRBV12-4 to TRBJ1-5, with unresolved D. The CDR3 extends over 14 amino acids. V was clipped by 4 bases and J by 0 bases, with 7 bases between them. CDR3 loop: CASSSPGSNQPQHF. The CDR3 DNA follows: TGTGCCAGCAGTTCCCCTGGTAGCAATCAGCCCCAGCATTTT.

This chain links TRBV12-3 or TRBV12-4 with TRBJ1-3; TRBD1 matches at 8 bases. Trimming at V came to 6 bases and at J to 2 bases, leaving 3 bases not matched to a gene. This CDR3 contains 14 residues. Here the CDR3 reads CASSETGAGNTIYF. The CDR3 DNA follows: TGTGCCAGCAGCGAGACAGGGGCTGGAAACACCATATATTTT.

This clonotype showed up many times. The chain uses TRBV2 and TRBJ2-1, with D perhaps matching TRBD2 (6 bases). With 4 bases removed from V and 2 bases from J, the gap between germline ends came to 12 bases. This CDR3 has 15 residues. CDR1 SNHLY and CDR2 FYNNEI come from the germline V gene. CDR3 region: CASSVGRGPYNEQFF. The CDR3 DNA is TGTGCCAGCAGTGTTGGGCGGGGTCCCTACAATGAGCAGTTCTTC.

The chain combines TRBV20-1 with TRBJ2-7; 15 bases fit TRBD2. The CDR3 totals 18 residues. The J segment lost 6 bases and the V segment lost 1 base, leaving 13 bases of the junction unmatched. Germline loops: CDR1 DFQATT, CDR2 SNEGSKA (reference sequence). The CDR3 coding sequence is TGCAGTGCTAGAGCCCCCGGACTAGCGGGAGGGCGAGTACTCGAGCAGTACTTC. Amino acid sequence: CSARAPGLAGGRVLEQYF.